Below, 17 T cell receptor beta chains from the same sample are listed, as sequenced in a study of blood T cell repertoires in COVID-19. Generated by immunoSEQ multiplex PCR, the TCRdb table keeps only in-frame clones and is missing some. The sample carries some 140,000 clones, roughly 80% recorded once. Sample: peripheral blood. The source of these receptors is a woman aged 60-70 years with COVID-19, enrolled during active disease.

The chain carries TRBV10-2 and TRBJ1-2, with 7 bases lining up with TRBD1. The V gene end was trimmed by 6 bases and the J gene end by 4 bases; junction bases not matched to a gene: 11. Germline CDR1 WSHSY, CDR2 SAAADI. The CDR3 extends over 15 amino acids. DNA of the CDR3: TGCGCCAGCAGCCCCCGGGGACAGATCCCCTATGGCTACACCTTC. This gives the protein CASSPRGQIPYGYTF.

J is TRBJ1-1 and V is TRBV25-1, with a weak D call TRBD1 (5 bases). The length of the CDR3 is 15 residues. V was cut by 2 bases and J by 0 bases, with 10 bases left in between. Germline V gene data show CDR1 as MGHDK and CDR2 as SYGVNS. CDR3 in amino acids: CASSESGGLNTEAFF. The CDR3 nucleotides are TGTGCCAGCAGTGAAAGCGGGGGTTTGAACACTGAAGCTTTCTTT.

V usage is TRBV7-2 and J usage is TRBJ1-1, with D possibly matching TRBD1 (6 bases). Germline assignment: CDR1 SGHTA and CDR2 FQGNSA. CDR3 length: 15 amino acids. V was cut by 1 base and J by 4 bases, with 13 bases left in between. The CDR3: CASSLVWGQSTEAFF. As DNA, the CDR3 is TGTGCCAGCAGCTTAGTTTGGGGGCAGAGCACTGAAGCTTTCTTT.

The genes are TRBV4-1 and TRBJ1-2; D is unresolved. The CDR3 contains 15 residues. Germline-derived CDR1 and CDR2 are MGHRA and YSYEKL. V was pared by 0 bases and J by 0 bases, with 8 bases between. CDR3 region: CASSQDVLANYGYTF. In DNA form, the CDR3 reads TGCGCCAGCAGCCAAGACGTACTAGCTAACTATGGCTACACCTTC.

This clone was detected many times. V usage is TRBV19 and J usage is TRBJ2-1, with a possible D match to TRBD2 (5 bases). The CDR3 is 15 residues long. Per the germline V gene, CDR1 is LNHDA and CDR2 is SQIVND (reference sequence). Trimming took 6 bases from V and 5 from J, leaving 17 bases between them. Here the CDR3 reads CASSRGAGSNNEQFF. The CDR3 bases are TGTGCCAGTAGCCGAGGCGCGGGTTCCAACAATGAGCAGTTCTTC.

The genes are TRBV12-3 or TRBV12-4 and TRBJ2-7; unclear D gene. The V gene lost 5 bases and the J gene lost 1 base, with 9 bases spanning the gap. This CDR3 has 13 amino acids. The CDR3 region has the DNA TGTGCCAGCAGTCCCACAAGTTCCTACGAGCAGTACTTC. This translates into CASSPTSSYEQYF.

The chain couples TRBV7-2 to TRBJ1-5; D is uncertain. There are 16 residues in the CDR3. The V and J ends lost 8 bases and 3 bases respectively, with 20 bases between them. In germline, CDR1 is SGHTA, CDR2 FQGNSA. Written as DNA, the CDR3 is TGTGCCAGCTCCCTGGCCAGCGGGGAGACCAATCAGCCCCAGCATTTT. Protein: CASSLASGETNQPQHF. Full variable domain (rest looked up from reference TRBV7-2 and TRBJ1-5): GAGVSQSPSNKVTEKGKDVELRCDPISGHTALYWYRQSLGQGLEFLIYFQGNSAPDKSGLPSDRFSAERTGGSVSTLTIQRTQQEDSAVYLCASSLASGETNQPQHFGDGTRLSIL.

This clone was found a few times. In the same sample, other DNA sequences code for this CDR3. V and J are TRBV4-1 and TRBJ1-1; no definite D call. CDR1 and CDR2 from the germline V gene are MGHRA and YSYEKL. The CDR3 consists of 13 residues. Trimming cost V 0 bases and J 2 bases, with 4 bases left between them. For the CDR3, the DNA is TGCGCCAGCAGCCAAGATTCTAACACTGAAGCTTTCTTT. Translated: CASSQDSNTEAFF.

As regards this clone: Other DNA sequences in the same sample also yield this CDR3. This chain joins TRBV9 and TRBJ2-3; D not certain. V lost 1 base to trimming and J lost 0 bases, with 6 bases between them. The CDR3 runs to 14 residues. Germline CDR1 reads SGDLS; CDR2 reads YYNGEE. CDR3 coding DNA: TGTGCCAGCAGCGTATCCGGGAGCACAGATACGCAGTATTTT. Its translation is CASSVSGSTDTQYF.

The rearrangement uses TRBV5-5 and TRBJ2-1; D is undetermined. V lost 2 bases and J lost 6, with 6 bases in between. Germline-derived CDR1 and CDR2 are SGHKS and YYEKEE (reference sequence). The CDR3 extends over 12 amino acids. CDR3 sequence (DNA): TGTGCCAGCAGCTTACAGCTCAATGAGCAGTTCTTC. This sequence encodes CASSLQLNEQFF.

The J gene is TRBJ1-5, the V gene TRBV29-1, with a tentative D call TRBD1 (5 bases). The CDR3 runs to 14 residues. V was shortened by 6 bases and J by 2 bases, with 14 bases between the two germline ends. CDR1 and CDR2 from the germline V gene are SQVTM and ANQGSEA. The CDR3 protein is CSVQANGGNQPQHF. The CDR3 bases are TGCAGCGTACAGGCTAATGGGGGCAATCAGCCCCAGCATTTT.

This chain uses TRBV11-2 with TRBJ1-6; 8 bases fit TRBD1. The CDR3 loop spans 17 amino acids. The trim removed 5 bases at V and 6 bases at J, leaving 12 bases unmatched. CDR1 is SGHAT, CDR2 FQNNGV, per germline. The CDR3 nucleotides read TGTGCCAGCAGCCCCCCCCGTGTCGGACAGGGTAATTCACCCCTCCACTTT. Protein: CASSPPRVGQGNSPLHF.

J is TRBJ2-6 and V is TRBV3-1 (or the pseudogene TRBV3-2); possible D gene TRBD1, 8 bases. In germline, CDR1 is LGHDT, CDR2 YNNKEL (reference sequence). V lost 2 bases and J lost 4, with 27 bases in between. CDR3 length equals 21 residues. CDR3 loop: CASSQSRQGRGRLSGANVLTF. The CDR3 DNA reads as TGTGCCAGCAGCCAATCGAGACAGGGGAGGGGGCGTCTGAGCGGGGCCAACGTCCTGACTTTC.

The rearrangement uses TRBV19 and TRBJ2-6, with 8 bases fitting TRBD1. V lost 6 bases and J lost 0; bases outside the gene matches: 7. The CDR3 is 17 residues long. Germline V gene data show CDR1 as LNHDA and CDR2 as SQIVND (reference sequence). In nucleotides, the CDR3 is TGTGCCAGTAGCCGGGGACAGGCGTCCTCTGGGGCCAACGTCCTGACTTTC. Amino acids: CASSRGQASSGANVLTF.

The CDR3, as DNA: TGTGCCAGCAGTTACGGGGGCAGGGCCGCTATTGGCTACACCTTC. It encodes CASSYGGRAAIGYTF. The V and J genes are TRBV6-6 and TRBJ1-2; weak D call: TRBD1 (6 bases). With 2 bases removed from V and 7 bases from J, the gap between germline ends came to 17 bases. The CDR3 has 15 amino acids. Germline CDR1 and CDR2: MNHNY and SVGAGI (reference sequence).

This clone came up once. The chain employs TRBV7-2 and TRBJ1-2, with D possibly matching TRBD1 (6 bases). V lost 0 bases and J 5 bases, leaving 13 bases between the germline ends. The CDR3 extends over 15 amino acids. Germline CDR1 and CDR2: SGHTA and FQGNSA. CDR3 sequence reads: CASSLARGSRYGYTF. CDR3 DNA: TGTGCCAGCAGCTTAGCCAGGGGCTCTAGGTATGGCTACACCTTC.

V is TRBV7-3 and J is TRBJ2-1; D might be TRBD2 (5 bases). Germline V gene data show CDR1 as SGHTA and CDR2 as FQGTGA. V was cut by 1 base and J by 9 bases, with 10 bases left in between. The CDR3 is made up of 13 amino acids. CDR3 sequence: CASSLRSGGEQFF. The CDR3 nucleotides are TGTGCCAGCAGCTTAAGAAGTGGAGGTGAGCAGTTCTTC. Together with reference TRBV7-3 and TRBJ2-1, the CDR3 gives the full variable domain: GAGVSQTPSNKVTEKGKYVELRCDPISGHTALYWYRQSLGQGPEFLIYFQGTGAADDSGLPNDRFFAVRPEGSVSTLKIQRTERGDSAVYLCASSLRSGGEQFFGPGTRLTVL.